Following are 29 T cell receptor beta chains from one sample sequenced in a study of blood T cell repertoires in COVID-19. Produced via immunoSEQ multiplex PCR; TCRdb's table is partial and in-frame only. The sample carries some 230,000 clones, 75% to 85% recorded once. What was sequenced was peripheral blood. Receptors were obtained from a woman aged 45-65 years with acute or convalescent COVID-19.

This chain uses TRBV4-1 with TRBJ1-2; 7 nucleotides align to TRBD1. J was trimmed by 7 bases and V by 0 bases; bases with no gene match: 11. The V gene's germline CDR1 is MGHRA and CDR2 YSYEKL. There are 16 residues in the CDR3. The CDR3 DNA is TGCGCCAGCAGCCAAGAGAGGGCAGGGGGGATGCCTGGCTACACCTTC. Translated: CASSQERAGGMPGYTF.

Remarks on this clone: One junction end does not reproduce the germline sequence, and a read error may be involved. The chain employs TRBV6-1 and TRBJ2-1, with D possibly matching TRBD2 (5 bases). This CDR3 contains 18 residues. Germline CDR1 and CDR2: MNHNS and SASEGT. This chain's CDR3 is CASSGSLGIDFSYNERFF. Written as DNA, the CDR3 is TGTGCCAGCAGTGGCTCTCTCGGGATCGATTTTTCCTACAATGAGCGGTTCTTC.

The chain recombines TRBV5-6 with TRBJ2-7, with 9 bases identical to TRBD1. J gave up 2 bases and V 3 bases, and 3 bases lay outside the gene matches. Germline-derived CDR1 and CDR2 are SGHDT and YYEEEE. CDR3 length: 14 amino acids. Written as DNA, the CDR3 is TGTGCCAGCAGCTGGGGACAGGGCACCTACGAGCAGTACTTC. It specifies CASSWGQGTYEQYF.

The V gene is TRBV12-3 or TRBV12-4, the J gene TRBJ1-2; D might be TRBD1 (5 bases). The length of the CDR3 is 13 residues. Trimming removed 6 bases at V and 6 bases at J, with 14 bases between. The chain's CDR3 is CASSPGGFDGYTF. For the CDR3, the DNA is TGTGCCAGCAGCCCCGGGGGGTTTGATGGCTACACCTTC.

This clone occurred a few times. The V gene is TRBV27, the J gene TRBJ1-2, with D possibly TRBD1 on 5 matching bases. The V end lost 8 bases, the J end lost 5 bases, and 9 bases lay between the germline ends. This CDR3 has 11 amino acids. CDR1 MNHEY and CDR2 SMNVEV come from the germline V gene (reference sequence). DNA for the CDR3: TGTGCCAGCCGGGGGATTTATGGCTACACCTTC. This gives the protein CASRGIYGYTF.

The chain uses TRBV27 and TRBJ2-1, with a weak D call TRBD2 (5 bases). CDR1 and CDR2 (germline): MNHEY, SMNVEV (reference sequence). The length of the CDR3 is 14 residues. Trimming left V 5 bases short and J 9 bases short, with 17 bases between. The CDR3, as DNA: TGTGCCAGCAGTATCCGACCTGCCGGGATTGAGCAGTTCTTC. It is translated as CASSIRPAGIEQFF.

This sequence joins TRBV5-4 and TRBJ2-3; D perhaps matches TRBD1 (5 bases). This CDR3 has 15 amino acids. The germline V and J ends were trimmed by 2 bases and 0 bases, with 10 bases remaining between them. Germline V CDR1 and CDR2: SGHNT, YYREEE (reference sequence). CDR3 in amino acids: CASSLDRRSTDTQYF. The CDR3, as DNA: TGTGCCAGCAGCTTAGACAGACGTAGCACAGATACGCAGTATTTT.

The chain combines TRBV6-6 with TRBJ1-2; 8 nucleotides match TRBD1. The ends lost 6 bases at V and 7 bases at J; junction bases unmatched: 10. The CDR3 is made up of 14 amino acids. Germline V gives CDR1 MNHNY, CDR2 SVGAGI (reference sequence). The CDR3 nucleotides are TGTGCCAGCAGCCAAGGACAGGGTGTCTCTGGCTACACCTTC. Residues: CASSQGQGVSGYTF.

The rearrangement links TRBV5-1 to TRBJ2-7; a weak D match, TRBD1 (6 bases). Looked up from germline, CDR1 is SGHRS and CDR2 is YFSETQ. V lost 2 bases to trimming and J lost 5 bases, with 14 bases between them. This CDR3 contains 14 residues. CDR3 DNA sequence: TGCGCCAGCAGCTTTAGCAGGGGAAACGACGAGCAGTACTTC. Translating it yields CASSFSRGNDEQYF.

This rearrangement joins TRBV27 to TRBJ2-7, with TRBD2 identical over 7 bases. CDR3 length: 14 amino acids. Germline V gene sequence: CDR1 MNHEY, CDR2 SMNVEV (reference sequence). The junction had 5 bases not matched to a gene; V was cut back by 6 bases and J by 0 bases. CDR3 DNA: TGTGCCAGCAGCCCTAGCGGTTACTCCTACGAGCAGTACTTC. Its protein is CASSPSGYSYEQYF.

The V gene is TRBV29-1, the J gene TRBJ2-7; 7 nucleotides line up with TRBD1. Trimming at V came to 3 bases and at J to 2 bases, leaving 4 bases not matched to a gene. Germline V gene data show CDR1 as SQVTM and CDR2 as ANQGSEA. The CDR3 extends over 13 amino acids. CDR3 nucleotide sequence: TGCAGCGTTGATACGGGGACAGCCTACGAGCAGTACTTC. This gives the protein CSVDTGTAYEQYF.

This chain uses TRBV20-1 with TRBJ1-2; D possibly corresponds to TRBD1 (5 bases). Deletions cut 3 bases from V and 5 bases from J, with 13 bases between. The CDR3 consists of 13 residues. Germline-derived CDR1 and CDR2 are DFQATT and SNEGSKA (reference sequence). DNA of the CDR3: TGCAGTGCTAGTGCCAGGGCACTTTATGGCTACACCTTC. Translation gives CSASARALYGYTF.

This clone has a handful of counts. The V call is TRBV5-1, the J call TRBJ1-5; D is unclear. CDR3 length equals 13 residues. Between the trimmed V and J ends, which lost 0 bases and 5 bases, there was a span of 6 bases. Looked up from germline, CDR1 is SGHRS and CDR2 is YFSETQ. The CDR3 DNA reads as TGCGCCAGCAGCTTGGACAGTCATCAGCCCCAGCATTTT. Translated, it gives CASSLDSHQPQHF.

The chain recombines TRBV19 with TRBJ1-2; TRBD1 is a possible D gene (5 bases). The CDR3 has 15 residues. With 1 base removed from V and 4 bases from J, the gap between germline ends came to 13 bases. CDR1 and CDR2 (germline): LNHDA, SQIVND (reference sequence). The CDR3, as DNA: TGTGCCAGTAGTATAGCTGTCAGGGTGACCTATGGCTACACCTTC. Its protein product is CASSIAVRVTYGYTF. The full variable domain, completed using reference TRBV19 and TRBJ1-2, is DGGITQSPKYLFRKEGQNVTLSCEQNLNHDAMYWYRQDPGQGLRLIYYSQIVNDFQKGDIAEGYSVSREKKESFPLTVTSAQKNPTAFYLCASSIAVRVTYGYTFGSGTRLTVV.

The chain uses TRBV2 and TRBJ1-1; 7 bases are shared with TRBD1. The junction had 8 bases not matched to a gene; V was cut back by 6 bases and J by 4 bases. The CDR3 has 14 residues. The germline V gene has CDR1 SNHLY and CDR2 FYNNEI. DNA for the CDR3: TGTGCCAGCAGAATGCCGGGACAGTCCACTGAAGCTTTCTTT. Its protein is CASRMPGQSTEAFF.

The chain employs TRBV19 and TRBJ1-5; perhaps TRBD1 as D (6 bases). CDR1 and CDR2 (germline): LNHDA, SQIVND (reference sequence). Trimming took 7 bases from V and 0 from J, leaving 25 bases between them. The CDR3 runs 19 residues. CDR3 loop: CASTPEGQISYNSNQPQHF. The CDR3 DNA follows: TGTGCCAGTACCCCGGAAGGACAGATCTCCTATAATAGCAATCAGCCCCAGCATTTT.

This chain joins TRBV6-4 and TRBJ1-5; D possibly corresponds to TRBD1 (6 bases). The germline V gene has CDR1 MRHNA and CDR2 SNTAGT. Trimming stripped 6 bases from V and 5 bases from J, with 26 bases between. The CDR3 consists of 18 residues. CDR3 nucleotides: TGTGCCAGCAGCCTACCTGTCTACCAGAAACAGGGAGATCAGCCCCAGCATTTT. It codes for CASSLPVYQKQGDQPQHF.

This chain uses TRBV3-1 (or the pseudogene TRBV3-2) with TRBJ1-1, with 7 bases matching TRBD1. Trimming cost V 3 bases and J 9 bases; bases outside gene matches: 4. The CDR3 has 12 amino acids. CDR1 is LGHDT and CDR2 is YNNKEL in the germline V gene (reference sequence). CDR3 sequence: CASSQGTVQAFF. CDR3 sequence (DNA): TGTGCCAGCAGCCAGGGGACAGTTCAAGCTTTCTTT.

The CDR3 protein is CASSELGGYGGEQYF. The CDR3 DNA follows: TGTGCCAGCAGTGAACTGGGGGGATATGGCGGCGAGCAGTACTTC. The chain links TRBV6-1 to TRBJ2-7; D might be TRBD2 (6 bases). V dropped 2 bases and J dropped 6 bases, with 17 bases sitting between them. The CDR3 is 15 residues long. Germline V gives CDR1 MNHNS, CDR2 SASEGT.

There are many counts of this clone. The gene calls are TRBV6-1 and TRBJ1-1; D remains unclear. Per the germline V gene, CDR1 is MNHNS and CDR2 is SASEGT. Trimming left V 1 base short and J 6 bases short, with 9 bases between. The CDR3 loop spans 13 amino acids. This CDR3 is CASSEERLSEAFF. The DNA of the CDR3 is TGTGCCAGCAGTGAAGAGAGGTTATCTGAAGCTTTCTTT.

J is TRBJ1-5 and V is TRBV19; tentative D call: TRBD1 (5 bases). V dropped 1 base and J dropped 0 bases, with 22 bases sitting between them. Germline V CDR1 and CDR2: LNHDA, SQIVND (reference sequence). This CDR3 contains 20 residues. DNA of the CDR3: TGTGCCAGTAGTATAGGGCCTATAGGGAACCTACAGGATAGCAATCAGCCCCAGCATTTT. It specifies CASSIGPIGNLQDSNQPQHF. Filled out from reference TRBV19 and TRBJ1-5, the complete variable domain reads DGGITQSPKYLFRKEGQNVTLSCEQNLNHDAMYWYRQDPGQGLRLIYYSQIVNDFQKGDIAEGYSVSREKKESFPLTVTSAQKNPTAFYLCASSIGPIGNLQDSNQPQHFGDGTRLSIL.

CDR3: CASGRGAGNTIYF. The CDR3 nucleotides read TGTGCGTCGGGGAGGGGCGCGGGAAACACCATATATTTT. The V and J genes are TRBV6-5 and TRBJ1-3; weak D call: TRBD1 (5 bases). There are 13 residues in the CDR3. Germline CDR1 and CDR2: MNHEY and SVGAGI.

V gene TRBV3-1 (or the pseudogene TRBV3-2) combines with J gene TRBJ1-1; no firm D call. V lost 2 bases and J 0 bases, leaving 7 bases between the germline ends. From germline, CDR1 is LGHDT and CDR2 YNNKEL (reference sequence). The CDR3 spans 14 residues. CDR3 nucleotide sequence: TGTGCCAGCAGCCAACGGGAGCTGAACACTGAAGCTTTCTTT. It specifies CASSQRELNTEAFF.

The chain is built from TRBV15 and TRBJ1-2, with 8 nucleotides matching TRBD1. This CDR3 spans 12 amino acids. The germline gives CDR1 LNHNV, CDR2 YYDKDF (reference sequence). V lost 6 bases, J lost 6 bases, and 3 bases stayed unmatched. The CDR3 region is CATRQGENGYTF. The DNA for the CDR3 is TGTGCCACCAGACAGGGGGAGAATGGCTACACCTTC.

The chain couples TRBV2 to TRBJ2-1; 7 nucleotides agree with TRBD2. Germline V gene data show CDR1 as SNHLY and CDR2 as FYNNEI. The CDR3 is 16 amino acids. V gave up 3 bases and J gave up 7 bases; unmatched junction bases: 12. The CDR3 sequence: CASSDRGGSPVNEQFF. As DNA, the CDR3 is TGTGCCAGCAGTGATAGGGGCGGGAGTCCTGTAAATGAGCAGTTCTTC.

The genes are TRBV6-1 and TRBJ2-5; 12 positions match TRBD2. This CDR3 comprises 16 residues. Germline CDR1 and CDR2: MNHNS and SASEGT. V was clipped by 4 bases and J by 7 bases; unmatched bases: 10. CDR3 DNA: TGTGCCAGCAGTGGGTATCCCGGGACTAGCGGGTGGACCCAGTACTTC. Translated, it gives CASSGYPGTSGWTQYF.

J is TRBJ1-2 and V is TRBV6-2 or TRBV6-3; D remains ambiguous. The CDR3 has 15 residues. Trimming shortened V by 4 bases and J by 4 bases, and 16 bases separated the two germline ends. Germline CDR1 is MNHEY and CDR2 is SVGEGT. CDR3 in DNA: TGTGCCAGCAGTTTTCCCACAATGGTTCGCTATGGCTACACCTTC. This codes for CASSFPTMVRYGYTF.

V is TRBV7-9 and J is TRBJ2-7; 8 positions match TRBD1. The germline V gene has CDR1 SEHNR and CDR2 FQNEAQ (reference sequence). The CDR3 is made up of 16 amino acids. Trimming removed 4 bases from V and 2 bases from J; junction bases left unmatched: 10. The CDR3 coding sequence is TGTGCCAGCAGCTCCTCCCCCAGGGGGCGAGCCTACGAGCAGTACTTC. Translating gives CASSSSPRGRAYEQYF.

The chain couples TRBV7-2 to TRBJ2-7; TRBD2 might be the D (5 bases). Trimming cost V 4 bases and J 0 bases, with 10 bases left between them. CDR1 SGHTA and CDR2 FQGNSA come from the germline V gene. The CDR3 extends over 14 amino acids. CDR3 amino acids: CASSYDYSSYEQYF. CDR3 nucleotide sequence: TGTGCCAGCAGCTACGACTATAGCTCCTACGAGCAGTACTTC.